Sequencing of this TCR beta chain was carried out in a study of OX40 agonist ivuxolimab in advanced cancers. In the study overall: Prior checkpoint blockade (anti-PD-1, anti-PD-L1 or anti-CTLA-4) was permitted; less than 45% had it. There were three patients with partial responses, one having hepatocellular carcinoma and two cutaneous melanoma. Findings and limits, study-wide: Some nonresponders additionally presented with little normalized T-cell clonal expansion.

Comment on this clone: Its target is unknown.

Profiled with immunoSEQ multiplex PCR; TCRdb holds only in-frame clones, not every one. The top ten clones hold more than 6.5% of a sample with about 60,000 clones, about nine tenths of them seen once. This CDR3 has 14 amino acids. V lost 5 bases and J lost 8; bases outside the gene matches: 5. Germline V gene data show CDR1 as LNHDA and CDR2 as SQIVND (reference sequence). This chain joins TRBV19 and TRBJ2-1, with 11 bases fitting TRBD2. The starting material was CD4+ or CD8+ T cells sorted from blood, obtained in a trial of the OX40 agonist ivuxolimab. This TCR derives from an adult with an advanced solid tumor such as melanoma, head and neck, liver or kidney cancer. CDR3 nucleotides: TGTGCCAGTAGTCGGACTAGCGGGTTTGATGAGCAGTTCTTC. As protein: CASSRTSGFDEQFF. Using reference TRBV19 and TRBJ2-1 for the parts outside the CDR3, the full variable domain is DGGITQSPKYLFRKEGQNVTLSCEQNLNHDAMYWYRQDPGQGLRLIYYSQIVNDFQKGDIAEGYSVSREKKESFPLTVTSAQKNPTAFYLCASSRTSGFDEQFFGPGTRLTVL.